This T cell receptor (beta chain) was recovered during a study of OX40 agonist ivuxolimab in advanced cancers. Study information: Previous treatment with anti-PD-1, anti-PD-L1 or anti-CTLA-4 therapy was allowed; 40% had received some. General study results and limits: The study found among the lowest clonal expansion in partial responders at 0.1-3.0 mg/kg.

TCRdb's table, derived via immunoSEQ multiplex PCR, lists solely in-frame clones and lacks some. The data contain approximately 82,000 clones, around 84% of them singletons. On this clone itself: Its antigen is unidentified.

V lost 4 bases to trimming and J lost 3 bases, with 15 bases between them. The germline V gene has CDR1 MGHRA and CDR2 YSYEKL. This CDR3 region has 15 residues. This chain joins TRBV4-1 and TRBJ1-2, with TRBD1 as a possible D gene (5 bases). The clonotype comes from an adult with an advanced solid tumor such as melanoma, head and neck, liver or kidney cancer. Sample: CD4+ or CD8+ T cells sorted from blood, taken in a trial of the OX40 agonist ivuxolimab. The CDR3 DNA reads as TGCGCCAGCAGCCGTGATGGGGGGATAGACTATGGCTACACCTTC. Translated, it gives CASSRDGGIDYGYTF.